This T cell receptor (beta chain) originates from a study of cytomegalovirus exposure and HLA in healthy donors. PCR was performed using 60 Vbeta and 13 Jbeta primers. Per the study methods: As a later analysis found, there were approximately 80 million unique TCR beta chains, of which around 9.9 million were shared. Repertoires were generated with immunoSEQ multiplex PCR, while TCRdb's copy carries only in-frame clones and drops some. The D gene and trimming were derived from the DNA, and the V and J assignments and clone size from that table. The sample has 45,000 to 65,000 clones, 70% to 85% seen once. On this clone: Its target is not known.

Germline values: CDR1 SGHVS, CDR2 FQNEAQ. The V end lost 5 bases, the J end lost 4 bases, and 29 bases lay between the germline ends. The CDR3 contains 19 residues. Study-wide findings and caveats: About 87% or about 30% of the time was how often most TCR beta V segments were productive, according to an earlier analysis. The only immune exposure information that was available was CMV serostatus. An apparent linkage of common viral pathogens to several of the most significant clusters emerged in a later analysis.

The TCR comes from a man younger than 40 in good health and CMV-seronegative. The sample taken for sequencing was PBMCs. The chain combines TRBV7-8 with TRBJ1-1, with TRBD1 as a possible D gene (5 bases). CDR3 amino acids: CASSQVQGIGRWRPTEAFF. The CDR3, as DNA: TGTGCCAGCAGCCAAGTTCAGGGAATTGGCCGTTGGAGACCCACTGAAGCTTTCTTT.